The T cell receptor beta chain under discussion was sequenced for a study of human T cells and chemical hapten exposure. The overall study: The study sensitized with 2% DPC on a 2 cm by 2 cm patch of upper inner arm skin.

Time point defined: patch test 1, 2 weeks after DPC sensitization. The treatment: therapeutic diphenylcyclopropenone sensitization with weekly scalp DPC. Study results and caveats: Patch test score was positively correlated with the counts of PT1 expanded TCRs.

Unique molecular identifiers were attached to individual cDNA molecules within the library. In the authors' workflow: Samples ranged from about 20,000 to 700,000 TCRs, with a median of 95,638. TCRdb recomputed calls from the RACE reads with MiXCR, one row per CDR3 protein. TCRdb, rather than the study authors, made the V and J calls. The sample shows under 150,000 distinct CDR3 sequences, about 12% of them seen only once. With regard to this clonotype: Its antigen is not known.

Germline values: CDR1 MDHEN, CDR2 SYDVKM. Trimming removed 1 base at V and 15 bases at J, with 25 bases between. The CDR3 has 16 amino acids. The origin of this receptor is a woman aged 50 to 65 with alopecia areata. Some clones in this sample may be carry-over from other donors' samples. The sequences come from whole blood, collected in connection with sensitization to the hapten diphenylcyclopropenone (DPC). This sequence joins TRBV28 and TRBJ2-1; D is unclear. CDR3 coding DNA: TGTGCCAGCAGTTTATTTAGAACTGGACCTCCAGGCCATCCGTTCTTC. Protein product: CASSLFRTGPPGHPFF.